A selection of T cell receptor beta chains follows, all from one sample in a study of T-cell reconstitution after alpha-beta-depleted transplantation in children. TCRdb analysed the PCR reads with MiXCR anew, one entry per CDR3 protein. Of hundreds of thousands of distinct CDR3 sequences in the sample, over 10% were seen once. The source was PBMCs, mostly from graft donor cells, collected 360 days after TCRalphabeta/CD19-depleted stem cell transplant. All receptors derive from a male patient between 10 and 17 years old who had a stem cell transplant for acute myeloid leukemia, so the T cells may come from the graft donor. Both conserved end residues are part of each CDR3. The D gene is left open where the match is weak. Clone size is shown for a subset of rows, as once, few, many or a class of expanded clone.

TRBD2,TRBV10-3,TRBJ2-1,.,CAISPGLAGDLMSYNEQFF,TGTGCCATCAGTCCGGGACTAGCGGGAGACCTCATGTCCTACAATGAGCAGTTCTTC
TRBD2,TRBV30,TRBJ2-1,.,CAWSVRTSGNNEQFF,TGTGCCTGGAGTGTACGGACTAGCGGTAACAATGAGCAGTTCTTC
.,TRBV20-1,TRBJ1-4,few,CSASRATNEKLFF,TGCAGTGCTAGCCGAGCAACTAATGAAAAACTGTTTTTT
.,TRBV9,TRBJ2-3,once,CASSPVGLSTDTQYF,TGTGCCAGCAGCCCCGTGGGACTCAGCACAGATACGCAGTATTTT
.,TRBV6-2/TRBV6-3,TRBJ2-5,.,CASSYSNGFQETQYF,TGTGCCAGCAGTTACTCGAACGGATTTCAAGAGACCCAGTACTTC
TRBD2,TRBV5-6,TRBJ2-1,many,CASSLMSGSNMSDEQFF,TGTGCCAGCAGCTTGATGAGCGGGAGTAATATGAGCGATGAGCAGTTCTTC
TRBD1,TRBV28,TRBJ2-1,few,CASSFLVVGQGVPLKFF,TGTGCCAGCAGTTTTTTAGTTGTAGGCCAGGGGGTTCCGTTAAAGTTCTTC
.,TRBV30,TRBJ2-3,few,CAWSLTVRNTDTQYF,TGTGCCTGGAGCTTGACCGTAAGAAACACAGATACGCAGTATTTT
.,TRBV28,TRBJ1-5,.,CASSFPGRGSQPQHF,TGTGCCAGCAGTTTCCCGGGAAGGGGGAGCCAGCCCCAGCATTTT
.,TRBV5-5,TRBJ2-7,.,CASSQRLLYEQYF,TGTGCCAGCAGCCAACGACTGCTATACGAGCAGTACTTC
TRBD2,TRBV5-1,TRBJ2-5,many,CASSLVVAGGQETQYF,TGCGCCAGCAGCTTGGTAGTAGCGGGAGGTCAAGAGACCCAGTACTTC
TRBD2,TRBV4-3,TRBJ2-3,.,CASSQILAGVLDTQYF,TGCGCCAGCAGCCAAATCCTAGCGGGAGTGTTAGATACGCAGTATTTT
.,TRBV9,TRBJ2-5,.,CASSTTETQYF,TGTGCCAGCAGCACCACGGAGACCCAGTACTTC
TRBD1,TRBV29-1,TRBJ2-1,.,CSVEEAGGFFF,TGCAGCGTTGAAGAGGCAGGGGGTTTTTTCTTC
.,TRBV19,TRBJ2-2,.,CASSISANTGELFF,TGTGCCAGTAGTATATCCGCGAACACCGGGGAGCTGTTTTTT
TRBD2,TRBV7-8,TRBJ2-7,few,CASSLAQAGGWEQYF,TGTGCCAGCAGCTTAGCACAAGCGGGAGGTTGGGAGCAGTACTTC
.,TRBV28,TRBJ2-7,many,CASRRSSLGEQYF,TGTGCCAGCCGCCGTAGTTCCCTCGGGGAGCAGTACTTC
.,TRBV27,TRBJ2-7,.,CASSTTSDYPPYEQYF,TGTGCCAGCAGCACGACCTCGGACTACCCTCCCTACGAGCAGTACTTC
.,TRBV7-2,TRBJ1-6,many,CASSLVLTFGALHF,TGTGCCAGCAGCTTGGTTCTGACCTTTGGGGCCCTCCACTTT
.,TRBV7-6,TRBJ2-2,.,CASSSTGPGFTGELFF,TGTGCCAGCAGCTCTACGGGACCAGGGTTCACCGGGGAGCTGTTTTTT
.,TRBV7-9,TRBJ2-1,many,CASSLEGSFDEQFF,TGTGCCAGCAGCTTAGAAGGTTCGTTCGATGAGCAGTTCTTC
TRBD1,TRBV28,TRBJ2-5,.,CASRLRTGRETQYF,TGTGCCAGCAGACTTAGGACAGGGCGGGAGACCCAGTACTTC
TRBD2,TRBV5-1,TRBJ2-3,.,CASSFWTSGRTDTQYF,TGCGCCAGCAGCTTTTGGACTAGCGGGAGAACAGATACGCAGTATTTT
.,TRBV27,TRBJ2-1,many,CASSPSGSPHNEQFF,TGTGCCAGCAGTCCCAGCGGTTCTCCTCACAATGAGCAGTTCTTC
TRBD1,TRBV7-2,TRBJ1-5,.,CASSLAGDRHQPQHF,TGTGCCAGCAGCTTAGCGGGGGACAGACATCAGCCCCAGCATTTT
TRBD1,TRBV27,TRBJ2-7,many,CASSPGQPSYEQYF,TGTGCCAGCAGTCCGGGACAGCCTTCCTACGAGCAGTACTTC
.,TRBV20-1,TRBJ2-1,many,CSANRNEQFF,TGCAGTGCTAACCGCAATGAGCAGTTCTTC
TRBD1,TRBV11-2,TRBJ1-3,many,CASRRQGFSGNTIYF,TGTGCCAGCAGAAGACAGGGCTTCTCTGGAAACACCATATATTTT
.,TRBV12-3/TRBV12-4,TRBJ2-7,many,CASRDDRAYEQYF,TGTGCCAGCAGGGATGACAGAGCCTACGAGCAGTACTTC
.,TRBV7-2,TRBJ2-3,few,CASSRKRQPTDTQYF,TGTGCCAGCAGCCGCAAAAGACAGCCCACAGATACGCAGTATTTT
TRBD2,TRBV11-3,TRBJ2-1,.,CASSKTSGSPEEQFF,TGTGCCAGCAGCAAGACTAGCGGGAGTCCGGAGGAGCAGTTCTTC
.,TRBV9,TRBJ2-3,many,CASSVWGGAGDTQYF,TGTGCCAGCAGCGTATGGGGAGGCGCAGGAGATACGCAGTATTTT
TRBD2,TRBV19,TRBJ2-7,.,CATRTSGMYEQYF,TGTGCCACCCGGACTAGCGGGATGTACGAGCAGTACTTC
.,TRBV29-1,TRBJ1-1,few,CSGWSPLMGSTSEAFF,TGCAGCGGTTGGTCCCCACTTATGGGATCAACCTCTGAAGCTTTCTTT
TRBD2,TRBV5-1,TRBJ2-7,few,CASSLGLAGNHGEQYF,TGCGCCAGCAGCTTGGGACTAGCGGGGAATCACGGGGAGCAGTACTTC
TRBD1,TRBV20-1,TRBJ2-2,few,CSAARTGPNTGELFF,TGCAGTGCCGCCAGGACAGGACCGAACACCGGGGAGCTGTTTTTT
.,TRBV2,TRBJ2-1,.,CASSALTVADGGEQFF,TGTGCCAGCAGCGCCTTGACAGTGGCCGATGGAGGTGAGCAGTTCTTC
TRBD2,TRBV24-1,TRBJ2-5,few,CATSDRNSGRTVPQYF,TGTGCCACCAGTGATCGGAATAGCGGGAGGACGGTCCCCCAGTACTTC
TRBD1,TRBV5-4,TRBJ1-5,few,CASSWDRDQPQHF,TGTGCCAGCAGCTGGGACAGGGATCAGCCCCAGCATTTT
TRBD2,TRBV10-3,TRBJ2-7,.,CAISSTGGPTNEQYF,TGTGCCATCAGTAGCACGGGAGGCCCAACTAACGAGCAGTACTTC